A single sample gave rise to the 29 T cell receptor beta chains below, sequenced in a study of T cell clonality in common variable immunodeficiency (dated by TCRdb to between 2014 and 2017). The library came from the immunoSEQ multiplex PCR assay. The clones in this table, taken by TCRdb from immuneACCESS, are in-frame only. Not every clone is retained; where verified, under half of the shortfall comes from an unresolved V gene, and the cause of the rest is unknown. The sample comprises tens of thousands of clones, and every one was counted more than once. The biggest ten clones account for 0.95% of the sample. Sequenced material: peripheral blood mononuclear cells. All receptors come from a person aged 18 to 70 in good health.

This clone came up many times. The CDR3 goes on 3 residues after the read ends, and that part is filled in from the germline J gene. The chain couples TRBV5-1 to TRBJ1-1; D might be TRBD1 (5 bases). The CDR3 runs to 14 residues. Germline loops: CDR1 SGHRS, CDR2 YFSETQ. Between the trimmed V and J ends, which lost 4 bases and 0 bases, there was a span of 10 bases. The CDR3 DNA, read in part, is TGCGCCAGCAGCCCGACACAGGTGAACACTGAA. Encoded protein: CASSPTQVNTE. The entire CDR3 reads CASSPTQVNTEAFF.

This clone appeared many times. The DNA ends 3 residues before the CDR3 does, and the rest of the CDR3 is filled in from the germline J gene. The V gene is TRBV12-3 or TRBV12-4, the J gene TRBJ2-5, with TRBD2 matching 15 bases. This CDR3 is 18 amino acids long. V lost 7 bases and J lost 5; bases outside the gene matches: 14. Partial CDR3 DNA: TGTGCCAGCAATCCTACTCCGGGACTAGCGGGAGGACGGGAGACC. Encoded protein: CASNPTPGLAGGRET. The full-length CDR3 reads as CASNPTPGLAGGRETQYF.

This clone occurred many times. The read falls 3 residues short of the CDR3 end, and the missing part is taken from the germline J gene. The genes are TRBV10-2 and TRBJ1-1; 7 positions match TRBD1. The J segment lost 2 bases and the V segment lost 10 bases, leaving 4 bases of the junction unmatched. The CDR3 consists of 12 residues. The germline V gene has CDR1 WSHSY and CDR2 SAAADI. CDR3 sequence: CATGQLNTEAFF. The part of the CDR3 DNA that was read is TGCGCCACGGGACAGCTCAACACTGAA.

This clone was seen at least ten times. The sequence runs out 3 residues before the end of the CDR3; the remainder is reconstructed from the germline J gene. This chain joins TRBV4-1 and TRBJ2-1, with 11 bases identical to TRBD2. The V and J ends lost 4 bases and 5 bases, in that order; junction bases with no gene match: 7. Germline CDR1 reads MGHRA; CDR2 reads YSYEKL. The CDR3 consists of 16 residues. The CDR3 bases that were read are TGCGCCAGCAGCCGAGAAGGACTAGCGGGTAACAATGAG. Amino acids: CASSREGLAGNNE. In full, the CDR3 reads CASSREGLAGNNEQFF.

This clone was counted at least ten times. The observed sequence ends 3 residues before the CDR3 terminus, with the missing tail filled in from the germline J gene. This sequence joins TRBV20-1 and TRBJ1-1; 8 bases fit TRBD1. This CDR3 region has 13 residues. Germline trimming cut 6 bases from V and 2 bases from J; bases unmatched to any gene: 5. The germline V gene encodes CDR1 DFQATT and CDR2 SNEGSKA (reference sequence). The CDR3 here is CSARTGTNTEAFF. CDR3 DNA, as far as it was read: TGCAGTGCGAGGACAGGGACTAACACTGAA.

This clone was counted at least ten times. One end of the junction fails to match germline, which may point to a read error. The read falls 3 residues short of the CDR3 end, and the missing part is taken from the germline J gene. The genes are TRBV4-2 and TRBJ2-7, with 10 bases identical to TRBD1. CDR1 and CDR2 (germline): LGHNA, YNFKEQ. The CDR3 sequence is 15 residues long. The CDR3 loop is CASSYSGTGEYEQYF. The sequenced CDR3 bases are TGCGCCAGCAGCTACTCCGGGACAGGGGAATACGAG.

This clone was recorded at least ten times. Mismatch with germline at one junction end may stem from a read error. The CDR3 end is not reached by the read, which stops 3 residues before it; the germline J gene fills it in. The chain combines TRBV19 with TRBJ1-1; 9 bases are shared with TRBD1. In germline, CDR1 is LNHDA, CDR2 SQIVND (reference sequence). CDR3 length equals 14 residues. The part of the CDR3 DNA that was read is TGTGCCAGTAGAACCGACAGGGGGAACGCTGAA. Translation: CASRTDRGNAE. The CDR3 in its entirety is CASRTDRGNAEAFF.

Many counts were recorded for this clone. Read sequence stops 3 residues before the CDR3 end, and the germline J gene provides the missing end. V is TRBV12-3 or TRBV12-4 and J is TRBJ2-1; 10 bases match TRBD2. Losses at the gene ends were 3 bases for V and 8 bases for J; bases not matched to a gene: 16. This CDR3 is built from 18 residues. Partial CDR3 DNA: TGTGCCAGCAGTTTTGATGGGGAGCGGGAGGGCTGGGACGATGAG. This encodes CASSFDGEREGWDDE. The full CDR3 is CASSFDGEREGWDDEQFF.

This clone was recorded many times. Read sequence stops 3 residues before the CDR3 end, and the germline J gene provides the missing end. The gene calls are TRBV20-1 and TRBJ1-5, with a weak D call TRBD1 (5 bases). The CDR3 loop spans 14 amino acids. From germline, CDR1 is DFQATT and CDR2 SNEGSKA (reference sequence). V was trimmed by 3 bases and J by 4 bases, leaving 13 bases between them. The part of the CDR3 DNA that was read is TGCAGTGCTAGGGGCGGAGACAGTAATCAGCCC. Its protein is CSARGGDSNQP. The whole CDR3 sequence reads CSARGGDSNQPQHF.

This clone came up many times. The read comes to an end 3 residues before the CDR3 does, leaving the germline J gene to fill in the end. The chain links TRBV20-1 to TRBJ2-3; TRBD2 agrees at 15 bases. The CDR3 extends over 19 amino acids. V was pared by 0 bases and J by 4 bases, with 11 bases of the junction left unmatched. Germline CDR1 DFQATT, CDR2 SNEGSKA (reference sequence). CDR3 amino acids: CSARDRTSGRALFADTQYF. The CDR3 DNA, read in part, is TGCAGTGCTAGAGATCGGACTAGCGGGAGGGCACTCTTCGCAGATACG.

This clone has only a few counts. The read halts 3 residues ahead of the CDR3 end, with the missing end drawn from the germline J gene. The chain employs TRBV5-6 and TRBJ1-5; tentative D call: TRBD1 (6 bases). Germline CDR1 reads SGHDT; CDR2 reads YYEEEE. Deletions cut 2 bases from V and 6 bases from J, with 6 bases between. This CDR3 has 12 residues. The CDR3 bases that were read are TGTGCCAGCAGCTTACAGGGTCAGCCC. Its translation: CASSLQGQP. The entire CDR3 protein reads CASSLQGQPQHF.

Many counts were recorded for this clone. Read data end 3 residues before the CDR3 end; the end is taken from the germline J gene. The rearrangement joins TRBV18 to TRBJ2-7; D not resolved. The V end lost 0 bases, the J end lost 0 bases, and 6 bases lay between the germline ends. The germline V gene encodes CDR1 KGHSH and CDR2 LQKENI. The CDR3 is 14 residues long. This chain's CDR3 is CASSPPAFSYEQYF. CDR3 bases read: TGTGCCAGCTCACCACCGGCTTTCTCCTACGAG. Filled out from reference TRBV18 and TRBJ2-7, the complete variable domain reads NAGVMQNPRHLVRRRGQEARLRCSPMKGHSHVYWYRQLPEEGLKFMVYLQKENIIDESGMPKERFSAEFPKEGPSILRIQQVVRGDSAAYFCASSPPAFSYEQYFGPGTRLTVT.

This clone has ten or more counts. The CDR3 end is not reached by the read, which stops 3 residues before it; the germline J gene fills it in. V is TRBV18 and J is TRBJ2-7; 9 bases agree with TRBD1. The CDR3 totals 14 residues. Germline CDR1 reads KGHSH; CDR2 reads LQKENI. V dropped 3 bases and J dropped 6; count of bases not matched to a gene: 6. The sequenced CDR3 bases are TGTGCCAGCTCACCCGGGACAGGGAAAAGCGAG. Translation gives CASSPGTGKSE. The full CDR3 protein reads CASSPGTGKSEQYF.

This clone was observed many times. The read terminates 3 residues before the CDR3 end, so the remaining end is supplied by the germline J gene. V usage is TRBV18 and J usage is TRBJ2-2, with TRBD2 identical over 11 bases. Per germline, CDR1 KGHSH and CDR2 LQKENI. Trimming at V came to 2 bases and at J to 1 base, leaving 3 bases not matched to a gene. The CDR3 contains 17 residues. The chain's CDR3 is CASSPRGTSGNTGELFF. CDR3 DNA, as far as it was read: TGTGCCAGCTCACCAAGGGGGACTAGCGGGAACACCGGGGAG.

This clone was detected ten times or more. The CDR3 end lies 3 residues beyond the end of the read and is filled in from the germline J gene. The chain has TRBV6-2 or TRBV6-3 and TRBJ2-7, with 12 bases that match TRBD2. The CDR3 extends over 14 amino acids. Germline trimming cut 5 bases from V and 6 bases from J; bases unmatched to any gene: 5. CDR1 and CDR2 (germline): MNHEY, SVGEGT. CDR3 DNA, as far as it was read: TGTGCCAGCAGTCGACTAGCGGGAGATGGCGAG. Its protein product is CASSRLAGDGE. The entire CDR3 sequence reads CASSRLAGDGEQYF.

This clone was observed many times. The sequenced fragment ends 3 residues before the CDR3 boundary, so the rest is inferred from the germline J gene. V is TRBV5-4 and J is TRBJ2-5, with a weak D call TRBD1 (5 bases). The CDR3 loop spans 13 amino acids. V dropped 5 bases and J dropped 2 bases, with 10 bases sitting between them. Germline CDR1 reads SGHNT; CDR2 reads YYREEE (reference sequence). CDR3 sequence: CASRQGPQETQYF. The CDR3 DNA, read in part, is TGTGCCAGCAGGCAGGGCCCACAAGAGACC.

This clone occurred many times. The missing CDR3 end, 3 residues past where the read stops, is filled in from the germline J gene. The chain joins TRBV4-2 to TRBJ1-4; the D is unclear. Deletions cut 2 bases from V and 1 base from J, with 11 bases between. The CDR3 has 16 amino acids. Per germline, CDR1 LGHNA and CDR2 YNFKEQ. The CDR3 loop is CASSQQLHRTNEKLFF. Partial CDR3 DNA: TGTGCCAGCAGCCAACAATTACACAGAACTAATGAAAAA.

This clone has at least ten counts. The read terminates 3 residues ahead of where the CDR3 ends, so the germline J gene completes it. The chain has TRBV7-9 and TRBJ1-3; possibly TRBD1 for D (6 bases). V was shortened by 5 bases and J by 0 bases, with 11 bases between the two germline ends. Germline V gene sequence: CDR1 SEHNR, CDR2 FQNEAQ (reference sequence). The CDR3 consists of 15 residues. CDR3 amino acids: CASSGRTVSGNTIYF. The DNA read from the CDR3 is TGTGCCAGCAGCGGGCGGACAGTCTCTGGAAACACC. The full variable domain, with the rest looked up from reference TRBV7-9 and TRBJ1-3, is DTGVSQNPRHKITKRGQNVTFRCDPISEHNRLYWYRQTLGQGPEFLTYFQNEAQLEKSRLLSDRFSAERPKGSFSTLEIQRTEQGDSAMYLCASSGRTVSGNTIYFGEGSWLTVV.

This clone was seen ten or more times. The CDR3 is CASSTSGGPDTQYF. CDR3 DNA, as far as it was read: TGTGCCAGTAGCACTAGCGGGGGGCCAGATACG. The chain joins TRBV19 to TRBJ2-3; the match to TRBD2 covers 12 bases. The CDR3 goes on 3 residues after the read ends, and that part is filled in from the germline J gene. Germline lookup yields CDR1 LNHDA and CDR2 SQIVND (reference sequence). The CDR3 contains 14 residues. V lost 6 bases, J lost 4 bases, and 2 bases stayed unmatched.

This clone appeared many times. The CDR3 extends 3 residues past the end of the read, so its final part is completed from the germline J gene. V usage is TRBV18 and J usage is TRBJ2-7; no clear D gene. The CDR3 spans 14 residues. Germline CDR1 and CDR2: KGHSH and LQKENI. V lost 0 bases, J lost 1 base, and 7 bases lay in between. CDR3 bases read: TGTGCCAGCTCACCACCGGCCAGATCCTACGAG. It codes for CASSPPARSYE. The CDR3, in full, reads CASSPPARSYEQYF.

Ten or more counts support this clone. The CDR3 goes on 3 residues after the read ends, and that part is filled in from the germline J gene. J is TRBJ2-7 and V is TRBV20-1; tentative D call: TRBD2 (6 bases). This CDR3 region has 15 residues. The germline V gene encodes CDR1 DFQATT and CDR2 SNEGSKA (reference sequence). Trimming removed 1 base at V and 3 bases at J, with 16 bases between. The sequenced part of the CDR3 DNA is TGCAGTGCTAGAGTTAGTAGGGGAGGTGGCTACGAG. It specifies CSARVSRGGGYE. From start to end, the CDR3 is CSARVSRGGGYEQYF.

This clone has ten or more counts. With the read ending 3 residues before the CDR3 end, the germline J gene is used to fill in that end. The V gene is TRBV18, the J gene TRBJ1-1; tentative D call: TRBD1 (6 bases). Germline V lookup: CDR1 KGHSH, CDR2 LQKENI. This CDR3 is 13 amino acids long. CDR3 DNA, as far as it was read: TGTGCCAGCTCACCCGTGACAGGAATGGAA. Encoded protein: CASSPVTGME. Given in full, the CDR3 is CASSPVTGMEAFF.

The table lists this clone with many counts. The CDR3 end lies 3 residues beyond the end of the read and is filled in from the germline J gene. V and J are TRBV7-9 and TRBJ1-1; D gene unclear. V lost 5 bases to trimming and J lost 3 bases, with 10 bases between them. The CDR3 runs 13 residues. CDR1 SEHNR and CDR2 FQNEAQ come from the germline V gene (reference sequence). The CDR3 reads CASSPGGYTEAFF. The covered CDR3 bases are TGTGCCAGCAGCCCCGGCGGATACACTGAA.

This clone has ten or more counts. The CDR3 loop reads CASSLGTGVPDTQYF. The part of the CDR3 DNA that was read is TGTGCCAGCAGCTTAGGGACAGGGGTACCAGATACG. This rearrangement joins TRBV7-9 to TRBJ2-3, with 9 bases fitting TRBD1. The read terminates 3 residues before the CDR3 end, so the remaining end is supplied by the germline J gene. The CDR3 extends over 15 amino acids. The trim removed 1 base at V and 4 bases at J, leaving 3 bases unmatched. From germline, CDR1 is SEHNR and CDR2 FQNEAQ (reference sequence).

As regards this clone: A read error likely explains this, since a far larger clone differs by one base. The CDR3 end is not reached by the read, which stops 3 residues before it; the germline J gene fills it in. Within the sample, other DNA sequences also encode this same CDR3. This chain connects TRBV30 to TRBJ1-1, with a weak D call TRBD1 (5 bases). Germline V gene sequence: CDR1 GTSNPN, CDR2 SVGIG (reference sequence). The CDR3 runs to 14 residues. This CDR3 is CAWSVRRGRVEAFF. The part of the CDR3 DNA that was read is TGCGCCTGGAGTGTACGGCGGGGACGGGTTGAA.

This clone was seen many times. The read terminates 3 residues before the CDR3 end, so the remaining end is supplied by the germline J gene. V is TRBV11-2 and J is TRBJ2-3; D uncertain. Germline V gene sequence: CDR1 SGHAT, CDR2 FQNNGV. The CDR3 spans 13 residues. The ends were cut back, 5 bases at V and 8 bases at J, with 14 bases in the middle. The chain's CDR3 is CASSPALSGTQYF. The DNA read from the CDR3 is TGTGCCAGCAGCCCCGCGCTGAGTGGTACG.

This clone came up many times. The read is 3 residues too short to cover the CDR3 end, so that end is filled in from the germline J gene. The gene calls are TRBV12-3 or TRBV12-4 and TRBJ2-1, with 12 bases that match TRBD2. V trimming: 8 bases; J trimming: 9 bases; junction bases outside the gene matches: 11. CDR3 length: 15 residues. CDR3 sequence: CASGERTSGIGEQFF. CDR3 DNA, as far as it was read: TGTGCCAGCGGGGAACGGACTAGCGGGATCGGTGAG.

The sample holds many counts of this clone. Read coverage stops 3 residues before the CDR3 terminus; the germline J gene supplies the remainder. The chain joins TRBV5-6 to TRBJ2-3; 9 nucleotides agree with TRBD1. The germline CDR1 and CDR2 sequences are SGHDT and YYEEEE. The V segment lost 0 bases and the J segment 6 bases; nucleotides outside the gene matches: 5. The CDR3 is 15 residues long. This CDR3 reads CASSLETGGLDTQYF. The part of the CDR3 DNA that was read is TGTGCCAGCAGCTTGGAAACAGGGGGCCTGGATACG.

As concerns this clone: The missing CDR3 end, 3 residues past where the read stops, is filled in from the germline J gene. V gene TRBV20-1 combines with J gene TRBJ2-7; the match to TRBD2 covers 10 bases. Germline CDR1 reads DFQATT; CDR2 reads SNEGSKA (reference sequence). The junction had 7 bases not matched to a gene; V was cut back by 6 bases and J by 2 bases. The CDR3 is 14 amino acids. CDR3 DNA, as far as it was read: TGCAGTGCGCCTACCGGGACTAGCGCCTACGAG. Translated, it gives CSAPTGTSAYE. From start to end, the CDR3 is CSAPTGTSAYEQYF.